This T cell receptor (beta chain) was found in a study of identical twins. Regarding the study as a whole: Abundant beta clonotypes from cord blood bore fewer insertions; memory repertoires lacked this pattern. The models systematically underestimated how much out-of-frame TCR alpha was shared in monozygotic twins.

Addition of a universal primer site occurred through template switching, and cDNA carried unique molecular identifiers. Via MiXCR, TCRdb re-called the 5' RACE reads, giving one row per CDR3 protein. This sample has nearly 650,000 distinct CDR3 sequences, with under 8.5% found just once. V shed 7 bases and J shed 0 bases, with 16 bases lying between them. Germline CDR1 reads MNHEY; CDR2 reads SMNVEV (reference sequence). CDR3 length equals 16 residues. On this clonotype: Antigen specificity is unknown.

The sample also formed part of further work on yellow fever vaccine responses in identical twins. As reported in that work: As reported, the vaccine T cell response of twins seemed partly convergent and partly personalized.

Source material: PBMCs. The origin of this receptor is a woman under 30 in good health. The chain joins TRBV27 to TRBJ2-1; tentative D call: TRBD1 (6 bases). CDR3 sequence reads: CASNHRALSSYNEQFF. CDR3 in DNA: TGTGCCAGCAATCACAGGGCGTTGAGCTCCTACAATGAGCAGTTCTTC.